This T cell receptor beta chain was sequenced for a study of blood T cell repertoires in COVID-19. The germline gives CDR1 MDHEN, CDR2 SYDVKM. The CDR3 consists of 12 residues. Trimming left V 6 bases short and J 4 bases short, with 7 bases between. Using immunoSEQ multiplex PCR, the repertoire was profiled, and TCRdb retains in-frame clones only, with some absent. The top ten hold approximately 3.6% of the sample, which has 250,000 or so clones, approximately 83% seen once. The chain joins TRBV28 to TRBJ1-5; D is uncertain. The clonotype comes from a man aged 45 to 65 who had recovered from COVID-19. What was sequenced was PBMCs or T cells enriched from blood (not recorded which). This CDR3 reads CASRRGNQPQHF. Written as DNA, the CDR3 is TGTGCCAGCAGACGGGGTAATCAGCCCCAGCATTTT.